This T cell receptor (beta chain) was identified in a study of shared clonotypes between healthy human individuals. Broader study findings: Sampling was confined to blood; repertoires within tissues likely differ. Larger estimated richness was generally recorded for naive subsets relative to memory subsets.

As for this clone: Its antigen is still unknown. Additional DNA sequences in this sample encode the identical CDR3.

Naive CD8 cells lacked CD45RO and underwent positive selection for CCR7, leaving out terminally differentiated effector memory CD45RA+ cells. Assay used: immunoSEQ multiplex PCR; TCRdb lists only in-frame clones, some missing. Of about 1,900,000 clones listed, approximately 94% are singletons. V was cut by 3 bases and J by 4 bases, with 1 base left in between. Looked up from germline, CDR1 is SGHNT and CDR2 is YYREEE (reference sequence). The CDR3 contains 11 residues. The chain is built from TRBV5-4 and TRBJ2-2; D call uncertain. The receptor was derived from a man aged 18 to 29 in good health. Material for sequencing was naive CD8+ T cells sorted from blood. The CDR3 loop reads CASSSTGELFF. The CDR3 nucleotides are TGTGCCAGCAGCTCCACCGGGGAGCTGTTTTTT.